This T cell receptor (beta chain) was documented in a study of blood T cells in healthy people across ages. Primers used in a second PCR of roughly 6 to 11 cycles were a sample-barcoded 5' primer and a J-beta primer mix. TCRdb re-analysed the 5' RACE reads in MiXCR, keeping a single row per CDR3 protein. The table lists 650,000 to 800,000 distinct CDR3 sequences, under 45% of them singletons, with about a fifth in the top ten. Sample: blood. This sequence was found in a man aged 55 to 70 in good health.

The CDR3 region has the DNA TGTGCCAGCTCACCATCCCAGGAACACGAGCAGTACTTC. Translation: CASSPSQEHEQYF. V and J are TRBV18 and TRBJ2-7; D gene unclear. V gave up 2 bases and J gave up 5 bases, with 10 bases separating them. CDR3 size: 13 residues. Germline lookup yields CDR1 KGHSH and CDR2 LQKENI.